Sequencing of this TCR beta chain was carried out in a study of T cells in Graves' hyperthyroidism and ophthalmopathy. This clonotype was observed at least ten times. Its antigen remains unidentified. Researchers defined stable Graves' hyperthyroidism as no ophthalmopathy progression within 18 months. Each diagnosis drew on symptoms, thyroxine, TRAb, thyroid ultrasound and orbital computed tomography findings. The source of the PBMCs was more than 9.5 ml of fresh peripheral blood. TCR beta CDR3 regions were amplified from RNA. HTBI primers drove first-round RT-PCR of the TCR CDR3. Using its own MiXCR run on the multiplex PCR reads, TCRdb lists one record per CDR3 protein. The sample includes under 350,000 distinct CDR3 sequences, 12% to 15% of them seen just once. Whole-study findings and limits: The model's output predicted ophthalmopathy at a median of around 7 months prior to onset.

CDR3 length: 15 residues. Germline CDR1 reads SGHAT; CDR2 reads FQDESV (reference sequence). With 1 base clipped from V and 6 bases from J, the junction kept 6 bases outside the gene matches. This TCR was recovered from a woman in her thirties or forties with Graves' hyperthyroidism. The V and J genes are TRBV11-1 and TRBJ1-1; 9 bases align to TRBD1. Sequenced: blood. CDR3 nucleotide sequence: TGTGCCAGCAGCTTAGAAGGGACAGGGTATCCTGAAGCTTTCTTT. This sequence encodes CASSLEGTGYPEAFF.